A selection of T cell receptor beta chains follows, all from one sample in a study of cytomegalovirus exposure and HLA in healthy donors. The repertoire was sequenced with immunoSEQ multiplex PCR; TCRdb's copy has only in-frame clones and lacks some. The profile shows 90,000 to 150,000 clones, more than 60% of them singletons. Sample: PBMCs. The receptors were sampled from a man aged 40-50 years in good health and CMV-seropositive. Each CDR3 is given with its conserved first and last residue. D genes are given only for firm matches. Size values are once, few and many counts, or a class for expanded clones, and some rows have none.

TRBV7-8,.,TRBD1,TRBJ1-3,CASSSFTGARGNTIYF,TGTGCCAGCAGCTCTTTCACAGGGGCGCGGGGAAACACCATATATTTT
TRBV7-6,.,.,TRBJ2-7,CASTLGAGTTYEQYF,TGTGCCAGCACCCTGGGGGCGGGTACTACCTACGAGCAGTACTTC
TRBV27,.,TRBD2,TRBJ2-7,CASSHISSGSYEQYF,TGTGCCAGCAGTCACATATCTAGCGGCTCCTACGAGCAGTACTTC
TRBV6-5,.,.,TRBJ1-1,CASRLTAMNTEAFF,TGTGCCAGCAGGTTGACAGCCATGAACACTGAAGCTTTCTTT
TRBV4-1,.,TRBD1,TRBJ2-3,CASSQGQGASDTQYF,TGCGCCAGCAGCCAGGGACAGGGGGCCTCAGATACGCAGTATTTT
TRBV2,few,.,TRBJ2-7,CASSPQSYEQYF,TGTGCCAGCAGTCCCCAGTCCTACGAGCAGTACTTC
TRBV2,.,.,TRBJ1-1,CASSDSRQADTEAFF,TGTGCCAGCAGTGATTCAAGACAGGCGGACACTGAAGCTTTCTTT
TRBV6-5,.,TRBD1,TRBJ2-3,CASRDRITDTQYF,TGTGCCAGCAGGGACAGGATAACAGATACGCAGTATTTT
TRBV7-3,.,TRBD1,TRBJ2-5,CASSRTGALSKETQYF,TGTGCCAGCAGCAGGACAGGGGCCCTCTCGAAAGAGACCCAGTACTTC
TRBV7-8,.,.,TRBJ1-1,CASSFERTDTEAFF,TGTGCCAGCAGCTTTGAAAGGACAGACACTGAAGCTTTCTTT
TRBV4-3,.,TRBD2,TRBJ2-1,CASSQDSGSYNEQFF,TGCGCCAGCAGCCAAGATAGCGGGAGTTACAATGAGCAGTTCTTC
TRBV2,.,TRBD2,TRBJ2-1,CASRERGGLLNEQFF,TGTGCCAGCAGGGAGCGGGGGGGCTTATTGAATGAGCAGTTCTTC
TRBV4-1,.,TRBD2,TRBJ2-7,CASSQRGTSDSYEQYF,TGCGCCAGCAGCCAAAGAGGGACTAGCGATTCCTACGAGCAGTACTTC
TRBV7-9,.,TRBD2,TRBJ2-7,CASSLGGLDEQYF,TGTGCCAGCAGCTTAGGGGGACTAGACGAGCAGTACTTC
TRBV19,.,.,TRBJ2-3,CASSIGRQDTQYF,TGTGCCAGTAGTATTGGGAGACAAGATACGCAGTATTTT
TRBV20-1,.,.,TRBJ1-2,CSAEGDYGYTF,TGCAGTGCAGAGGGGGACTATGGCTACACCTTC
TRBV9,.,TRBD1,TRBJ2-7,CASSTSGQGETYEQYF,TGTGCCAGCAGCACCTCTGGACAGGGCGAAACGTACGAGCAGTACTTC
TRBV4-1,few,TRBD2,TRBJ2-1,CASSSPTSGGINEQFF,TGCGCCAGCAGCTCCCCGACTAGCGGGGGAATCAATGAGCAGTTCTTC
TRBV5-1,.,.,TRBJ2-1,CASSLESAPSDEQFF,TGCGCCAGCAGCTTGGAAAGCGCCCCTTCTGATGAGCAGTTCTTC
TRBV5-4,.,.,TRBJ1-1,CASSLGQSEAFF,TGTGCCAGCAGCTTGGGGCAGTCAGAAGCTTTCTTT
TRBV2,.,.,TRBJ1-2,CASRVGANYGYTF,TGTGCCAGCAGGGTAGGGGCTAACTATGGCTACACCTTC
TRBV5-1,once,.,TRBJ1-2,CASSLGDRNYGYTF,TGCGCCAGCAGCTTGGGTGACAGAAACTATGGCTACACCTTC
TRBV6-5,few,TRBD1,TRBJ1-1,CASSYGTGNTEAFF,TGTGCCAGCAGTTACGGGACAGGGAACACTGAAGCTTTCTTT
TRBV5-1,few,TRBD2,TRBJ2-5,CASSPLGGGQETQYF,TGCGCCAGCAGCCCCCTGGGGGGGGGCCAAGAGACCCAGTACTTC
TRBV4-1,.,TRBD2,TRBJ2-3,CASSSNTGLVLDTQYF,TGCGCCAGCAGCTCTAACACGGGACTAGTCTTAGATACGCAGTATTTT
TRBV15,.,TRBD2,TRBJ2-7,CATSSTSGAYEQYF,TGTGCCACCAGCAGCACTAGCGGAGCTTACGAGCAGTACTTC
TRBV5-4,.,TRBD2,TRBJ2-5,CASNRAGGAGQETQYF,TGTGCCAGCAATCGTGCGGGGGGCGCGGGTCAAGAGACCCAGTACTTC
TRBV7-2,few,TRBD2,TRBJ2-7,CASFPQAGGYEQYF,TGTGCCAGCTTCCCTCAAGCGGGGGGATACGAGCAGTACTTC
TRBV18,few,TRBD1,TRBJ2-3,CASSPKRDSASTDTQYF,TGTGCCAGCTCACCAAAGAGGGACAGCGCTAGCACAGATACGCAGTATTTT
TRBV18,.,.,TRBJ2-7,CASSPGQFQNEQYF,TGTGCCAGCTCACCGGGACAATTTCAAAACGAGCAGTACTTC
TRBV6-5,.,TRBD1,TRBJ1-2,CAGSYQGQGNGYTF,TGTGCCGGCAGTTACCAGGGACAGGGGAATGGCTACACCTTC
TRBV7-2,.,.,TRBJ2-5,CASSTRRGPETQYF,TGTGCCAGCAGCACAAGGAGGGGTCCAGAGACCCAGTACTTC
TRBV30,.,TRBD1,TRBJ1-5,CASGTANQPQHF,TGTGCCTCCGGGACAGCGAATCAGCCCCAGCATTTT
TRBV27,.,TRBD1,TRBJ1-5,CASRTGVGQPQHF,TGTGCCTCCCGAACAGGGGTCGGTCAGCCCCAGCATTTT
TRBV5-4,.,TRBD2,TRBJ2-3,CASSLPASGNTDTQYF,TGTGCCAGCAGCTTACCGGCTAGCGGGAACACAGATACGCAGTATTTT
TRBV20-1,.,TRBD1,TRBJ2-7,CSARQGDEQYF,TGCAGTGCCCGACAGGGCGACGAGCAGTACTTC
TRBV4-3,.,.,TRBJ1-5,CASSQDWGGVGQPQHF,TGCGCCAGCAGCCAAGATTGGGGGGGGGTTGGTCAGCCCCAGCATTTT
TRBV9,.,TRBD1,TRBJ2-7,CASSAQGAGYEQYF,TGTGCCAGCAGCGCCCAGGGGGCTGGCTACGAGCAGTACTTC
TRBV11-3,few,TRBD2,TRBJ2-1,CASSLGGGNEQFF,TGTGCCAGCAGCTTAGGGGGGGGCAATGAGCAGTTCTTC
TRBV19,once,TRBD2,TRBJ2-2,CASLGGVDPLNTGELFF,TGTGCCAGTCTTGGGGGGGTCGACCCGCTAAACACCGGGGAGCTGTTTTTT